Sequencing of this T cell receptor beta chain was carried out in a study of T cell responses to AZD1222 COVID-19 vaccine. It was second doses at about 4 or about 12 weeks that were pooled. The germline V gene has CDR1 KGHSH and CDR2 LQKENI. The V and J ends lost 1 base and 2 bases respectively, with 8 bases between them. The CDR3 is 14 amino acids. Some clones are missing from TCRdb's copy, which holds only in-frame ones; the method was immunoSEQ multiplex PCR. The sample has around 140,000 clones, around 90% seen once. The sample in question was peripheral blood, obtained 28 days after the second AZD1222 dose. This sequence joins TRBV18 and TRBJ1-2; D gene uncertain. This TCR was recovered from an adult who received the AZD1222 COVID-19 vaccine. The CDR3 loop reads CASSPLEANYGYTF. CDR3 DNA sequence: TGTGCCAGCTCACCACTGGAGGCGAACTATGGCTACACCTTC.